The 27 T cell receptor beta chains below come from one sample, sequenced in a study of patients and donors after allogeneic stem cell transplantation. TCRdb fed the RT-PCR reads into MiXCR, producing one record per CDR3 protein. The sample has about 72,000 distinct CDR3 sequences, around 27% seen once. Sequencing was carried out using blood, either unsorted or a sorted T cell fraction (not recorded which). The receptor source for this set is a human donor who was either an allogeneic HSCT recipient or a stem cell or donor lymphocyte infusion donor (not recorded which). It is not recorded whose cells these are; they may come from a transplant donor.

This chain connects TRBV11-1 to TRBJ2-7, with D possibly being TRBD1 (5 bases). The CDR3 extends over 13 amino acids. V lost 6 bases to trimming and J lost 3 bases, with 12 bases between them. Germline lookup yields CDR1 SGHAT and CDR2 FQDESV (reference sequence). The CDR3 DNA reads TGTGCCAGCAGATCGACAGATTTCTACGAGCAGTACTTC. This translates into CASRSTDFYEQYF.

This clonotype was observed a few times. The chain has TRBV6-5 and TRBJ1-5; D not certain. The CDR3 covers 13 residues. Germline CDR1 and CDR2: MNHEY and SVGAGI. The V gene lost 0 bases and the J gene lost 3 bases, with 3 bases spanning the gap. This CDR3 reads CASSYSPNQPQHF. CDR3 sequence (DNA): TGTGCCAGCAGTTACTCCCCCAATCAGCCCCAGCATTTT.

This clonotype was detected a few times. The rearrangement joins TRBV12-3 or TRBV12-4 to TRBJ1-5, with a tentative D call TRBD1 (6 bases). Trimming stripped 2 bases from V and 4 bases from J, with 9 bases between. CDR3 length: 14 residues. Written as DNA, the CDR3 is TGTGCCAGCAGTTTACAGGGGAGGAATCAGCCCCAGCATTTT. It yields the protein CASSLQGRNQPQHF.

This CDR3 reads CASSLAEGSSGELFF. The CDR3 DNA is TGCGCCAGCAGCTTGGCCGAGGGGTCCAGTGGGGAGCTGTTTTTT. The rearrangement uses TRBV5-1 and TRBJ2-2, with D tentatively TRBD1 or TRBD2 (5 bases each). The CDR3 is 15 residues long. The germline V gene encodes CDR1 SGHRS and CDR2 YFSETQ. The V and J ends lost 0 bases and 8 bases respectively, with 14 bases between them.

V and J are TRBV20-1 and TRBJ2-1, with TRBD2 as a possible D gene (5 bases). Germline-derived CDR1 and CDR2 are DFQATT and SNEGSKA (reference sequence). Trimming left V 8 bases short and J 12 bases short, with 14 bases between. The length of the CDR3 is 10 residues. CDR3 in DNA: TGCAGTCCTTTGGCCGCGGGGCAGTTCTTC. Protein product: CSPLAAGQFF.

The chain has TRBV4-3 and TRBJ1-4; D gene unclear. The CDR3 consists of 17 residues. CDR1 is LGHNA and CDR2 is YSLEER in the germline V gene. Trimming pared 0 bases from V and 7 bases from J, leaving 18 bases between. This chain's CDR3 is CASSQELKLLGVEKLFF. The CDR3 DNA is TGCGCCAGCAGCCAAGAACTAAAACTGCTCGGGGTTGAAAAACTGTTTTTT.

This clonotype was counted ten times or more. The V gene is TRBV6-5, the J gene TRBJ1-6; D call uncertain. This CDR3 is 14 amino acids long. In germline, CDR1 is MNHEY, CDR2 SVGAGI. The V and J ends lost 3 bases and 7 bases respectively, with 10 bases between them. The CDR3 loop is CASSYLHENSPLHF. The CDR3 DNA reads as TGTGCCAGCAGTTATTTGCACGAGAATTCACCCCTCCACTTT.

This clonotype showed up just once. The conserved final phenylalanine or tryptophan is absent from the CDR3, which likely points to a read error. The genes are TRBV20-1 and TRBJ2-7; D remains unclear. V was shortened by 0 bases and J by 3 bases, with 6 bases between the two germline ends. Germline loops: CDR1 DFQATT, CDR2 SNEGSKA (reference sequence). CDR3 length: 12 amino acids. The CDR3 sequence is CSARDRGYEQYS. In nucleotides, the CDR3 is TGCAGTGCTAGAGATCGAGGCTACGAGCAGTACTCC.

The chain combines TRBV20-1 with TRBJ1-2; 9 bases align to TRBD1. Germline CDR1 reads DFQATT; CDR2 reads SNEGSKA (reference sequence). The junction had 17 bases not matched to a gene; V was cut back by 0 bases and J by 3 bases. The CDR3 has 19 residues. In DNA form, the CDR3 reads TGCAGTGCTAGAGATCTTTATCCGCAGACAGGGGGATTTTACTATGGCTACACCTTC. Its protein product is CSARDLYPQTGGFYYGYTF.

The chain carries TRBV7-9 and TRBJ1-1, with D maybe TRBD1 (6 bases). V lost 5 bases and J 4 bases, leaving 17 bases between the germline ends. CDR1 and CDR2 (germline): SEHNR, FQNEAQ (reference sequence). This CDR3 has 15 residues. CDR3 sequence (DNA): TGTGCCAGCAGCCAAACGACAGGTGGGAGCACTGAAGCTTTCTTT. Its protein product is CASSQTTGGSTEAFF.

The chain recombines TRBV2 with TRBJ2-7; 13 bases line up with TRBD2. From germline, CDR1 is SNHLY and CDR2 FYNNEI. The CDR3 has 15 residues. V gave up 6 bases and J gave up 3 bases; unmatched junction bases: 5. The CDR3 protein is CASRTGLAGFYEQYF. CDR3 in DNA: TGTGCCAGCAGGACGGGACTAGCGGGGTTCTACGAGCAGTACTTC.

The chain combines TRBV7-2 with TRBJ2-1; a possible D gene is TRBD1 (6 bases). Trimming removed 3 bases at V and 8 bases at J, with 17 bases between. Germline V gene data show CDR1 as SGHTA and CDR2 as FQGNSA. CDR3 size: 15 residues. The CDR3 DNA follows: TGTGCCAGCAGCTTGTTTCAGCCTAAGGGGGATGAGCAGTTCTTC. Translated, it gives CASSLFQPKGDEQFF.

The J gene is TRBJ2-7, the V gene TRBV6-1; D is possibly TRBD2 (6 bases). Between the trimmed V and J ends, which lost 5 bases and 4 bases, there was a span of 21 bases. The CDR3 consists of 16 residues. Germline assignment: CDR1 MNHNS and CDR2 SASEGT. The CDR3 is CASSLLADPTVYEQYF. The CDR3 DNA follows: TGTGCCAGCAGTCTTTTAGCGGATCCAACCGTTTACGAGCAGTACTTC.

This clonotype occurred many times. The chain is built from TRBV20-1 and TRBJ1-5, with 7 bases lining up with TRBD1. The junction had 7 bases not matched to a gene; V was cut back by 5 bases and J by 6 bases. Germline CDR1 reads DFQATT; CDR2 reads SNEGSKA (reference sequence). CDR3 size: 13 residues. The CDR3 DNA reads TGCAGTGCTCCTCTGCCAGGGGGTCAGCCCCAGCATTTT. Protein sequence: CSAPLPGGQPQHF.

By sample fraction, this clonotype is medium-sized. The chain has TRBV12-3 or TRBV12-4 and TRBJ1-1; 7 bases fit TRBD1. The V and J ends lost 5 bases and 1 base, in that order; junction bases with no gene match: 4. This CDR3 contains 14 residues. CDR3 in DNA: TGTGCCAGCAGTCTGGGACAGCAGAACACTGAAGCTTTCTTT. Translating it yields CASSLGQQNTEAFF.

DNA of the CDR3: TGCAGTGCCACATCGAGAACAGCGGCAAAATTCAATGAGCAGTTCTTC. As protein: CSATSRTAAKFNEQFF. The genes are TRBV20-1 and TRBJ2-1; tentative D call: TRBD2 (5 bases). Germline loops: CDR1 DFQATT, CDR2 SNEGSKA (reference sequence). The CDR3 has 16 amino acids. Trimming pared 6 bases from V and 6 bases from J, leaving 24 bases between.

V and J are TRBV6-5 and TRBJ1-5, with D perhaps TRBD1 (5 bases). The germline gives CDR1 MNHEY, CDR2 SVGAGI. The CDR3 has 18 residues. Trimming removed 0 bases at V and 2 bases at J, with 17 bases between. The DNA of the CDR3 is TGTGCCAGCAGTTACTCGGGCCCGGGGACGGACGGCAATCAGCCCCAGCATTTT. Translation gives CASSYSGPGTDGNQPQHF.

The sample holds one count of this clonotype. The genes are TRBV6-2 or TRBV6-3 and TRBJ1-5, with 9 bases matching TRBD1. V shed 7 bases and J 6 bases; nucleotides not matched to a gene: 7. The CDR3 runs to 14 residues. Germline V gene data show CDR1 as MNHEY and CDR2 as SVGEGT. CDR3 nucleotides: TGTGCCAGCATTCAGACAGGGGGAGGTCAGCCCCAGCATTTT. This encodes CASIQTGGGQPQHF.

This clonotype was seen at least ten times. This chain joins TRBV15 and TRBJ2-3; 11 bases map to TRBD2. Germline CDR1 and CDR2: LNHNV and YYDKDF (reference sequence). There are 16 residues in the CDR3. V was pared by 0 bases and J by 6 bases, with 5 bases of the junction left unmatched. CDR3 DNA sequence: TGTGCCACCAGCAGAGAGACTAGCGGGGTAACGGATACGCAGTATTTT. Protein product: CATSRETSGVTDTQYF.

The gene calls are TRBV28 and TRBJ1-6; D unclear. The CDR3 loop spans 15 amino acids. With 6 bases removed from V and 10 bases from J, the gap between germline ends came to 19 bases. The germline CDR1 and CDR2 sequences are MDHEN and SYDVKM. In DNA form, the CDR3 reads TGTGCCAGCAGCCAACTAGACCGGTTGGGGTCACCCCTCCACTTT. Translation gives CASSQLDRLGSPLHF.

This clonotype has a handful of counts. The V call is TRBV20-1, the J call TRBJ1-2, with TRBD1 matching over 7 bases. Germline V gene sequence: CDR1 DFQATT, CDR2 SNEGSKA (reference sequence). The CDR3 has 15 residues. Losses at the gene ends were 2 bases for V and 1 base for J; bases not matched to a gene: 7. The CDR3 spells CSARLRGQLNYGYTF. The DNA for the CDR3 is TGCAGTGCTAGATTAAGGGGGCAACTTAACTATGGCTACACCTTC.

The rearrangement joins TRBV13 to TRBJ2-1; 7 bases agree with TRBD2. The CDR3 loop spans 16 amino acids. The trim removed 5 bases at V and 8 bases at J, leaving 15 bases unmatched. Germline V gene lookup returns CDR1 PRHDT and CDR2 FYEKMQ (reference sequence). The CDR3 loop reads CASSPVGRAKGDEQFF. As DNA, the CDR3 is TGTGCCAGCAGCCCCGTAGGGAGGGCCAAAGGGGATGAGCAGTTCTTC.

This clonotype was observed a few times. V usage is TRBV29-1 and J usage is TRBJ1-1; TRBD1 is a possible D gene (5 bases). V lost 4 bases and J lost 6, with 9 bases in between. Germline CDR1 SQVTM, CDR2 ANQGSEA. CDR3 length equals 11 residues. This chain's CDR3 is CSVVGGSEAFF. The DNA for the CDR3 is TGCAGCGTTGTGGGGGGGTCTGAAGCTTTCTTT.

In DNA, the CDR3 is TGTGCCAGCAACCCCCCGGGACCCGAGGATGAGCAGTTCTTC. Amino acid sequence: CASNPPGPEDEQFF. This chain connects TRBV2 to TRBJ2-1; D tentatively reads TRBD1 or TRBD2 (5 bases each). V was clipped by 7 bases and J by 8 bases, with 18 bases between them. This CDR3 has 14 amino acids. The V gene's germline CDR1 is SNHLY and CDR2 FYNNEI. The full variable domain, completed using reference TRBV2 and TRBJ2-1, is EPEVTQTPSHQVTQMGQEVILRCVPISNHLYFYWYRQILGQKVEFLVSFYNNEISEKSEIFDDQFSVERPDGSNFTLKIRSTKLEDSAMYFCASNPPGPEDEQFFGPGTRLTVL.

This clonotype has a count of ten or more. The rearrangement uses TRBV6-5 and TRBJ1-2; TRBD1 matches 7 bases. Germline-derived CDR1 and CDR2 are MNHEY and SVGAGI. The CDR3 consists of 16 residues. Trimming cost V 4 bases and J 2 bases; bases outside gene matches: 10. The CDR3 region has the DNA TGTGCCAGCAGTTTTCATCCCGGGACAGCGAACTATGGCTACACCTTC. Its protein is CASSFHPGTANYGYTF.

The chain couples TRBV5-1 to TRBJ1-2, with D tentatively TRBD1 (5 bases). CDR1 and CDR2 from the germline V gene are SGHRS and YFSETQ. Trimming took off 2 bases at V and 0 bases at J, with 14 bases between the two ends. CDR3 length equals 16 residues. The CDR3 region has the DNA TGCGCCAGCAGCTTACCTGAGGGGCGGGCTAACTATGGCTACACCTTC. Translated, it gives CASSLPEGRANYGYTF.

In its sample, this clonotype was seen a few times. The chain joins TRBV10-3 to TRBJ1-1, with D tentatively TRBD1 (6 bases). V was shortened by 9 bases and J by 2 bases, with 10 bases between the two germline ends. This CDR3 comprises 12 residues. Germline V gene sequence: CDR1 ENHRY, CDR2 SYGVKD. The CDR3 DNA reads TGTGCCATTGGGGGCCTCAACACTGAAGCTTTCTTT. It yields the protein CAIGGLNTEAFF.